Detailed here is one TCR beta chain. TCRdb re-called the 5' RACE reads through MiXCR, storing one row per CDR3 protein. The sample comprises approximately 500,000 distinct CDR3 sequences, approximately 24% of which are singletons, and about 3% rests with the top ten. The sample comes from a study of identical twins. The germline V gene encodes CDR1 ENHRY and CDR2 SYGVKD. The CDR3 covers 13 residues. Trimming cost V 4 bases and J 1 base, with 7 bases left between them. The data were also submitted as part of a second study, on T cells expressing NK-cell markers.

The specimen was CD4+ T cells sorted from blood. The sequence was collected from a woman aged 18-29 years in good health. The rearrangement uses TRBV10-3 and TRBJ1-1, with unresolved D. The DNA for the CDR3 is TGTGCCATCAGTGGTAATTGGAACACTGAAGCTTTCTTT. Translating it yields CAISGNWNTEAFF.